These 18 T cell receptor beta chains were sequenced from one sample in a study of beta chain features in type 1 diabetes. Study findings and constraints: Across all four CD4+ subsets, people with type 1 diabetes showed modestly shorter TCRB CDR3s.

Reverse transcribing all isolated RNA meant expressed TCRB transcripts were sequenced. Clones were read by immunoSEQ multiplex PCR, and TCRdb kept only the in-frame ones, dropping some. This table has roughly 150,000 clones, roughly 60% appearing once. No antigens are known for them. The sequenced sample consisted of naive CD4+ T cells from blood. These receptor sequences come from a man aged 25-45 years with type 1 diabetes.

This clone was picked up a small number of times. The CDR3 loop reads CASSFGAEPTGELFF. The CDR3 coding sequence is TGTGCCAGCAGCTTTGGTGCAGAGCCCACCGGGGAGCTGTTTTTT. The genes are TRBV5-4 and TRBJ2-2, with D unclear. The ends were cut back, 2 bases at V and 4 bases at J, with 12 bases in the middle. Looked up from germline, CDR1 is SGHNT and CDR2 is YYREEE (reference sequence). This CDR3 has 15 residues.

The chain joins TRBV30 to TRBJ2-1; no reliable D call. Per the germline V gene, CDR1 is GTSNPN and CDR2 is SVGIG (reference sequence). The CDR3 runs to 17 residues. Deletions cut 0 bases from V and 8 bases from J, with 23 bases between. CDR3 sequence: CAWSVDGGPQGFYEQFF. The CDR3 nucleotides are TGTGCCTGGAGTGTCGATGGTGGGCCCCAAGGGTTCTATGAGCAGTTCTTC.

This sequence joins TRBV5-1 and TRBJ2-7, with 8 bases matching TRBD1. The CDR3 spans 12 residues. Germline CDR1 SGHRS, CDR2 YFSETQ. Germline trimming cut 4 bases from V and 6 bases from J; bases unmatched to any gene: 3. The CDR3 reads CASSPTGAEQYF. CDR3 DNA sequence: TGCGCCAGCAGCCCGACAGGGGCCGAGCAGTACTTC.

This clone was observed a single time. This chain uses TRBV7-2 with TRBJ1-1; the D gene is possibly TRBD1 (5 bases). V was trimmed by 1 base and J by 7 bases, leaving 10 bases between them. The CDR3 has 13 residues. The V gene's germline CDR1 is SGHTA and CDR2 FQGNSA. CDR3 DNA sequence: TGTGCCAGCAGCTTAGTGCAGGGTGGTGAAGCTTTCTTT. Translation gives CASSLVQGGEAFF.

The gene calls are TRBV29-1 and TRBJ2-1; D possibly corresponds to TRBD2 (5 bases). The CDR3 loop spans 11 amino acids. Trimming stripped 7 bases from V and 14 bases from J, with 18 bases between. Germline V gives CDR1 SQVTM, CDR2 ANQGSEA. This CDR3 is CSALPGPGEFF. The CDR3 DNA sequence: TGCAGCGCCCTACCGGGCCCCGGGGAGTTCTTC.

The rearrangement joins TRBV6-5 to TRBJ1-4; D gene unclear. CDR1 is MNHEY and CDR2 is SVGAGI in the germline V gene. The CDR3 runs to 11 residues. Trimming took off 6 bases at V and 5 bases at J, with 4 bases between the two ends. The CDR3 region has the DNA TGTGCCAGCAGGGAGAATGAAAAACTGTTTTTT. Its protein is CASRENEKLFF.

In its sample, this clone was seen a few times. The sample has other DNA sequences that encode this CDR3 too. V and J are TRBV7-2 and TRBJ2-3; the match to TRBD2 covers 10 bases. V shed 2 bases, J shed 1 base, and the junction held 0 bases outside the gene matches. Germline CDR1 is SGHTA and CDR2 is FQGNSA. The CDR3 contains 15 residues. The CDR3: CASSLLAGGTDTQYF. The CDR3 coding sequence is TGTGCCAGCAGCTTACTAGCGGGGGGCACAGATACGCAGTATTTT. The variable domain in full, completed from reference TRBV7-2 and TRBJ2-3, reads GAGVSQSPSNKVTEKGKDVELRCDPISGHTALYWYRQSLGQGLEFLIYFQGNSAPDKSGLPSDRFSAERTGGSVSTLTIQRTQQEDSAVYLCASSLLAGGTDTQYFGPGTRLTVL.

There are a few counts of this clone. The V call is TRBV27, the J call TRBJ2-7; D perhaps matches TRBD2 (5 bases). Trimming left V 4 bases short and J 9 bases short, with 16 bases between. The CDR3 length is 13 residues. From germline, CDR1 is MNHEY and CDR2 SMNVEV (reference sequence). For the CDR3, the DNA is TGTGCCAGCAGTTCAAATATGGGGAGAGGGCAGTACTTC. Translation gives CASSSNMGRGQYF.

This rearrangement joins TRBV11-2 to TRBJ2-7; D gene unclear. CDR1 is SGHAT, CDR2 FQNNGV, per germline. The CDR3 runs to 12 residues. Between the trimmed V and J ends, which lost 5 bases and 6 bases, there was a span of 11 bases. CDR3 DNA: TGTGCCAGCAGCCACGGCTGGTCCGAGCAGTACTTC. This translates into CASSHGWSEQYF.

This clone has only a few counts. The chain is built from TRBV7-2 and TRBJ1-1; tentative D call: TRBD1 (6 bases). This CDR3 has 14 amino acids. V shed 6 bases and J shed 0 bases, with 11 bases lying between them. CDR1 SGHTA and CDR2 FQGNSA come from the germline V gene. CDR3 bases: TGTGCCAGCAGAGGAGGACAGCTGAACACTGAAGCTTTCTTT. This encodes CASRGGQLNTEAFF.

There are a few counts of this clone. The V call is TRBV28, the J call TRBJ2-5, with 8 bases fitting TRBD1. Germline trimming cut 6 bases from V and 1 base from J; bases unmatched to any gene: 7. This CDR3 contains 15 residues. CDR1 is MDHEN, CDR2 SYDVKM, per germline. CDR3 bases: TGTGCCAGCAGCGCCGGACAGGGCCCCCAAGAGACCCAGTACTTC. It translates to CASSAGQGPQETQYF. Full variable domain (remainder filled in from reference TRBV28 and TRBJ2-5): DVKVTQSSRYLVKRTGEKVFLECVQDMDHENMFWYRQDPGLGLRLIYFSYDVKMKEKGDIPEGYSVSREKKERFSLILESASTNQTSMYLCASSAGQGPQETQYFGPGTRLLVL.

This chain joins TRBV4-3 and TRBJ2-7; unclear D gene. CDR1 is LGHNA and CDR2 is YSLEER in the germline V gene. The length of the CDR3 is 15 residues. Deletions cut 2 bases from V and 0 bases from J, with 11 bases between. The CDR3, as DNA: TGCGCCAGCAGCCAATCCGCAGATTACTCCTACGAGCAGTACTTC. Translation gives CASSQSADYSYEQYF.

The chain employs TRBV9 and TRBJ2-1, with D hard to call. Looked up from germline, CDR1 is SGDLS and CDR2 is YYNGEE. CDR3 length: 13 amino acids. The germline V and J ends were trimmed by 0 bases and 5 bases, with 6 bases remaining between them. CDR3 amino acids: CASSVATNNEQFF. The CDR3 DNA follows: TGTGCCAGCAGCGTAGCCACTAACAATGAGCAGTTCTTC.

This chain uses TRBV14 with TRBJ1-2; 9 bases are a match to TRBD1. Trimming removed 2 bases from V and 3 bases from J; junction bases left unmatched: 1. CDR1 is SGHDN, CDR2 FVKESK, per germline. This CDR3 spans 14 amino acids. CDR3 sequence reads: CASSQRTGDYGYTF. Written as DNA, the CDR3 is TGTGCCAGCAGCCAAAGGACAGGGGACTATGGCTACACCTTC. Supplemented by reference TRBV14 and TRBJ1-2, the full variable domain reads EAGVTQFPSHSVIEKGQTVTLRCDPISGHDNLYWYRRVMGKEIKFLLHFVKESKQDESGMPNNRFLAERTGGTYSTLKVQPAELEDSGVYFCASSQRTGDYGYTFGSGTRLTVV.

The chain combines TRBV19 with TRBJ1-4, with 7 positions matching TRBD1. The CDR3 length is 13 residues. Looked up from germline, CDR1 is LNHDA and CDR2 is SQIVND (reference sequence). Trimming removed 6 bases from V and 7 bases from J; junction bases left unmatched: 5. CDR3 nucleotide sequence: TGTGCCAGTAGGACAGGGTTACGTGAAAAACTGTTTTTT. Its protein is CASRTGLREKLFF.

The rearrangement uses TRBV5-6 and TRBJ1-2; D uncertain. Germline V CDR1 and CDR2: SGHDT, YYEEEE. This CDR3 contains 14 residues. Trimming pared 0 bases from V and 4 bases from J, leaving 10 bases between. This chain's CDR3 is CASSLGRGAYGYTF. CDR3 DNA: TGTGCCAGCAGCTTGGGCCGGGGAGCCTATGGCTACACCTTC.

This chain joins TRBV5-4 and TRBJ1-2, with TRBD1 matching 7 bases. The CDR3 runs 12 residues. Germline-derived CDR1 and CDR2 are SGHNT and YYREEE (reference sequence). J was trimmed by 7 bases and V by 2 bases; bases with no gene match: 2. CDR3 region: CASSLDRAGYTF. Here the CDR3 DNA reads TGTGCCAGCAGCTTAGACAGGGCTGGCTACACCTTC.

The V gene is TRBV10-3, the J gene TRBJ1-6; TRBD1 matches at 7 bases. V lost 5 bases, J lost 5 bases, and 3 bases stayed unmatched. The germline CDR1 and CDR2 sequences are ENHRY and SYGVKD. The CDR3 loop spans 14 amino acids. CDR3 sequence reads: CAISTDRNNSPLHF. The CDR3 nucleotides read TGTGCCATCAGTACGGACAGGAATAATTCACCCCTCCACTTT.